The 26 T cell receptor beta chains in this list originate from one sample, sequenced in a study of cytomegalovirus exposure and HLA in healthy donors. The method was immunoSEQ multiplex PCR; TCRdb's version includes in-frame clones alone and lacks a portion of them. The sample has about 110,000 clones, 88% seen once. The specimen sequenced was PBMCs. These receptors were obtained from a woman under 30 in good health and CMV-seronegative.

V is TRBV6-5 and J is TRBJ2-1; 10 bases line up with TRBD2. The CDR3 spans 16 residues. Trimming at V came to 0 bases and at J to 4 bases, leaving 3 bases not matched to a gene. CDR1 is MNHEY, CDR2 SVGAGI, per germline. CDR3 DNA: TGTGCCAGCAGTTACTCGAGGACTAGCGGTTACAATGAGCAGTTCTTC. This codes for CASSYSRTSGYNEQFF.

V and J are TRBV4-3 and TRBJ1-2; D may be TRBD1 (5 bases). Trimming shortened V by 0 bases and J by 6 bases, and 14 bases separated the two germline ends. This CDR3 spans 15 amino acids. In germline, CDR1 is LGHNA, CDR2 YSLEER. CDR3 bases: TGCGCCAGCAGCCAAGAATCCAGGGCCGCCGATGGCTACACCTTC. This codes for CASSQESRAADGYTF.

The V gene is TRBV14, the J gene TRBJ2-7; 8 nucleotides align to TRBD1. The CDR3 consists of 16 residues. V was pared by 1 base and J by 4 bases, with 9 bases of the junction left unmatched. Germline V CDR1 and CDR2: SGHDN, FVKESK. The CDR3 region has the DNA TGTGCCAGCAGCCAAGTAGCTGGACAGGGTGTGTACGAGCAGTACTTC. Translated, it gives CASSQVAGQGVYEQYF.

V gene TRBV6-1 combines with J gene TRBJ2-1, with TRBD2 matching over 10 bases. Losses at the gene ends were 1 base for V and 8 bases for J; bases not matched to a gene: 14. The CDR3 is 18 amino acids. Looked up from germline, CDR1 is MNHNS and CDR2 is SASEGT. The CDR3 nucleotides are TGTGCCAGCAGTGAAGTTAGGGTTTCTAGCGGGAGTGTCGATGAGCAGTTCTTC. Protein: CASSEVRVSSGSVDEQFF.

The rearrangement links TRBV7-3 to TRBJ2-7, with D perhaps TRBD2 (6 bases). The CDR3 runs to 13 residues. The germline CDR1 and CDR2 sequences are SGHTA and FQGTGA. Deletions cut 5 bases from V and 7 bases from J, with 15 bases between. The CDR3 protein is CASSLAGRREQYF. The CDR3 bases are TGTGCCAGCAGCCTCGCGGGGCGCCGGGAGCAGTACTTC.

This chain uses TRBV5-1 with TRBJ2-7; TRBD2 matches 7 bases. Germline CDR1 SGHRS, CDR2 YFSETQ. The length of the CDR3 is 17 residues. Losses at the gene ends were 1 base for V and 2 bases for J; bases not matched to a gene: 12. CDR3 region: CASSLFLGGRGTYEQYF. CDR3 nucleotides: TGCGCCAGCAGCTTGTTTTTGGGAGGGAGGGGTACCTACGAGCAGTACTTC.

Written as DNA, the CDR3 is TGTGCCAGCAGCCTGCCACGGGGATACTACAATGAGCAGTTCTTC. Its protein product is CASSLPRGYYNEQFF. The chain employs TRBV4-2 and TRBJ2-1; a weak D match, TRBD2 (5 bases). Trimming removed 4 bases from V and 3 bases from J, with 13 bases in between. The CDR3 has 15 residues. CDR1 and CDR2 from the germline V gene are LGHNA and YNFKEQ.

The chain uses TRBV28 and TRBJ1-1; the match to TRBD1 covers 8 bases. The CDR3 runs to 13 residues. The V segment lost 7 bases and the J segment 3 bases; nucleotides outside the gene matches: 4. The germline V gene has CDR1 MDHEN and CDR2 SYDVKM. CDR3 sequence reads: CASNDRGDTEAFF. CDR3 in DNA: TGTGCCAGCAATGACAGGGGCGACACTGAAGCTTTCTTT.

This clone was found once. The rearrangement links TRBV9 to TRBJ2-7, with TRBD1 matching over 10 bases. Germline loops: CDR1 SGDLS, CDR2 YYNGEE. The length of the CDR3 is 14 residues. J lost 3 bases, V lost 4 bases, and 4 bases had no gene match. The CDR3: CASSPTGGFYEQYF. In nucleotides, the CDR3 is TGTGCCAGCAGCCCGACAGGGGGCTTCTACGAGCAGTACTTC. The whole variable domain, remainder taken from reference TRBV9 and TRBJ2-7, is DSGVTQTPKHLITATGQRVTLRCSPRSGDLSVYWYQQSLDQGLQFLIQYYNGEERAKGNILERFSAQQFPDLHSELNLSSLELGDSALYFCASSPTGGFYEQYFGPGTRLTVT.

This rearrangement joins TRBV2 to TRBJ2-7; 8 bases are a match to TRBD2. The junction had 10 bases not matched to a gene; V was cut back by 6 bases and J by 9 bases. The CDR3 is 13 residues long. Per germline, CDR1 SNHLY and CDR2 FYNNEI. This chain's CDR3 is CASRLSGKARQYF. In nucleotides, the CDR3 is TGTGCCAGCAGGCTTAGCGGGAAAGCACGGCAGTACTTC.

The chain employs TRBV9 and TRBJ1-3; perhaps TRBD1 as D (6 bases). Germline V gives CDR1 SGDLS, CDR2 YYNGEE. The CDR3 runs to 16 residues. Deletions cut 0 bases from V and 2 bases from J, with 12 bases between. In nucleotides, the CDR3 is TGTGCCAGCAGCGTAGTGACCGGGGGGCCTGGAAACACCATATATTTT. This translates into CASSVVTGGPGNTIYF.

The chain links TRBV11-1 to TRBJ1-1, with D tentatively TRBD1 (5 bases). In germline, CDR1 is SGHAT, CDR2 FQDESV (reference sequence). The CDR3 runs to 12 residues. V lost 2 bases, J lost 10 bases, and 11 bases lay in between. CDR3 residues: CASSLRRGIAFF. The CDR3 DNA reads as TGTGCCAGCAGCTTAAGGAGGGGAATAGCTTTCTTT.

This clone was seen a single time. This chain uses TRBV2 with TRBJ1-1, with 10 bases lining up with TRBD1. The CDR3 is made up of 16 amino acids. Germline V lookup: CDR1 SNHLY, CDR2 FYNNEI. The trim removed 6 bases at V and 0 bases at J, leaving 7 bases unmatched. In DNA, the CDR3 is TGTGCCAGCAGGGGGACAGGGGCCTTGCTGAACACTGAAGCTTTCTTT. Translated: CASRGTGALLNTEAFF.

The V and J genes are TRBV4-2 and TRBJ1-5; D ambiguous. The length of the CDR3 is 13 residues. Germline V gene data show CDR1 as LGHNA and CDR2 as YNFKEQ. The V and J ends lost 1 base and 5 bases respectively, with 6 bases between them. The CDR3 here is CASSQVRDQPQHF. The CDR3 region has the DNA TGTGCCAGCAGCCAAGTTCGGGATCAGCCCCAGCATTTT.

This chain uses TRBV5-1 with TRBJ2-1, with a weak D call TRBD1 (6 bases). The CDR3 extends over 15 amino acids. Germline V CDR1 and CDR2: SGHRS, YFSETQ. The V end lost 4 bases, the J end lost 6 bases, and 17 bases lay between the germline ends. The DNA for the CDR3 is TGCGCCAGCAGCCCACTACCTCTGACAGGCAATGAGCAGTTCTTC. Translating it yields CASSPLPLTGNEQFF.

The rearrangement joins TRBV29-1 to TRBJ2-7, with TRBD1 matching over 9 bases. The CDR3 runs to 16 residues. Trimming cost V 4 bases and J 3 bases; bases outside gene matches: 13. Germline values: CDR1 SQVTM, CDR2 ANQGSEA. CDR3 region: CSVALKPDRGFYEQYF. CDR3 nucleotide sequence: TGCAGCGTTGCCCTAAAACCCGACAGGGGGTTCTACGAGCAGTACTTC.

The chain joins TRBV4-2 to TRBJ2-2; 9 bases agree with TRBD1. The CDR3 runs to 16 residues. V shed 1 base and J 2 bases; nucleotides not matched to a gene: 2. Germline assignment: CDR1 LGHNA and CDR2 YNFKEQ. As DNA, the CDR3 is TGTGCCAGCAGCCAAGGGACAGGGGATAACACCGGGGAGCTGTTTTTT. This encodes CASSQGTGDNTGELFF.

The V call is TRBV7-3, the J call TRBJ2-1, with TRBD2 identical over 10 bases. Trimming removed 1 base from V and 0 bases from J; junction bases left unmatched: 15. This CDR3 comprises 21 residues. CDR1 is SGHTA, CDR2 FQGTGA, per germline. CDR3 in DNA: TGTGCCAGCAGCTTAATGTCGGCTAGCGGGAGTTACACCAGCTCCTACAATGAGCAGTTCTTC. Amino acids: CASSLMSASGSYTSSYNEQFF.

This clone has more than one count but fewer than ten. The chain joins TRBV19 to TRBJ2-7, with a possible D match to TRBD1 (7 bases). This CDR3 comprises 16 residues. The V and J ends lost 1 base and 3 bases respectively, with 16 bases between them. CDR1 and CDR2 from the germline V gene are LNHDA and SQIVND (reference sequence). The CDR3 loop is CASSIGGGGQFYEQYF. In DNA, the CDR3 is TGTGCCAGTAGTATAGGAGGAGGGGGACAGTTCTACGAGCAGTACTTC.

This clone showed up just a few times. V gene TRBV4-3 combines with J gene TRBJ2-7; 10 bases agree with TRBD1. The CDR3 extends over 15 amino acids. Losses at the gene ends were 4 bases for V and 3 bases for J; bases not matched to a gene: 6. CDR1 and CDR2 (germline): LGHNA, YSLEER. CDR3 loop: CASSLGTGVIYEQYF. CDR3 DNA: TGCGCCAGCAGCCTGGGGACAGGGGTTATCTACGAGCAGTACTTC.

V gene TRBV5-4 combines with J gene TRBJ2-2; tentative D call: TRBD2 (5 bases). Germline values: CDR1 SGHNT, CDR2 YYREEE (reference sequence). V dropped 3 bases and J dropped 2 bases, with 14 bases sitting between them. This CDR3 is 16 amino acids long. The CDR3 DNA is TGTGCCAGCAGCTCGCCGGAAGAGGGAAACACCGGGGAGCTGTTTTTT. Encoded protein: CASSSPEEGNTGELFF.

This chain connects TRBV5-1 to TRBJ2-7; D is uncertain. There are 14 residues in the CDR3. Trimming stripped 0 bases from V and 6 bases from J, with 13 bases between. CDR1 is SGHRS, CDR2 YFSETQ, per germline. CDR3 protein: CASSLGQVYGEQYF. CDR3 in DNA: TGCGCCAGCAGCTTGGGGCAGGTGTATGGCGAGCAGTACTTC.

CDR3 bases: TGTGCCAGCAGCCAAGTCGGAGGTGGCTACGAGCAGTACTTC. Translated, it gives CASSQVGGGYEQYF. This chain links TRBV14 with TRBJ2-7, with D perhaps matching TRBD2 (5 bases). This CDR3 is built from 14 residues. Germline assignment: CDR1 SGHDN and CDR2 FVKESK. V was cut by 1 base and J by 3 bases, with 10 bases left in between.

The V and J genes are TRBV6-5 and TRBJ2-3, with a weak D call TRBD2 (6 bases). The germline CDR1 and CDR2 sequences are MNHEY and SVGAGI. This CDR3 region has 14 residues. Trimming took off 6 bases at V and 0 bases at J, with 10 bases between the two ends. The CDR3 protein is CASRPGTSTDTQYF. In DNA, the CDR3 is TGTGCCAGCAGACCCGGGACTAGCACAGATACGCAGTATTTT.

In its sample, this clone was seen a few times. The gene calls are TRBV7-2 and TRBJ1-5, with 9 bases that match TRBD1. V lost 1 base to trimming and J lost 7 bases; unmatched junction nucleotides: 5. Per germline, CDR1 SGHTA and CDR2 FQGNSA. The CDR3 is made up of 15 amino acids. CDR3 sequence (DNA): TGTGCCAGCAGCTTAGGAGGACAGGGGAGCCAGCCCCAGCATTTT. It codes for CASSLGGQGSQPQHF. The variable domain in full, completed from reference TRBV7-2 and TRBJ1-5, reads GAGVSQSPSNKVTEKGKDVELRCDPISGHTALYWYRQSLGQGLEFLIYFQGNSAPDKSGLPSDRFSAERTGGSVSTLTIQRTQQEDSAVYLCASSLGGQGSQPQHFGDGTRLSIL.

The chain links TRBV18 to TRBJ2-3; possible D gene TRBD1, 5 bases. The CDR3 covers 15 residues. Between the trimmed V and J ends, which lost 2 bases and 1 base, there was a span of 10 bases. Germline CDR1 and CDR2: KGHSH and LQKENI. The CDR3 sequence: CASSPLVQGTDTQYF. The CDR3 nucleotides are TGTGCCAGCTCACCATTGGTACAGGGCACAGATACGCAGTATTTT.